What follows are 13 T cell receptor beta chains derived from one specimen sequenced in a study of CD8 T cells in Susac syndrome. Reverse transcription used about 0.45 to 1 ug RNA and random hexamers. TCRdb redid the calling of the immunoSEQ multiplex PCR reads with MiXCR, one entry per CDR3 protein. The repertoire holds more than 150,000 distinct CDR3 sequences, with around 95% as singletons. Sequencing was performed on CD8+ T cells from PBMCs. These receptors all stem from a human donor with multiple sclerosis.

This sequence joins TRBV12-3 or TRBV12-4 and TRBJ2-1, with no clear D. Trimming stripped 3 bases from V and 4 bases from J, with 7 bases between. The CDR3 length is 13 residues. In nucleotides, the CDR3 is TGTGCCAGCAGTTTGGAGCTATACAATGAGCAGTTCTTC. Residues: CASSLELYNEQFF.

The rearrangement uses TRBV30 and TRBJ2-3, with no clear D. CDR1 is GTSNPN and CDR2 is SVGIG in the germline V gene (reference sequence). The CDR3 contains 11 residues. Trimming pared 5 bases from V and 9 bases from J, leaving 12 bases between. CDR3 in amino acids: CAWARPRTQYF. CDR3 DNA sequence: TGTGCCTGGGCAAGGCCTCGGACGCAGTATTTT.

The chain carries TRBV6-5 and TRBJ2-7; no reliable D call. CDR3 size: 12 residues. V gave up 5 bases and J gave up 6 bases, with 11 bases separating them. Germline CDR1 MNHEY, CDR2 SVGAGI. In DNA, the CDR3 is TGTGCCAGCAGTCCGGTGGGTTGCGAGCAGTACGTC. It specifies CASSPVGCEQYV.

The V and J genes are TRBV18 and TRBJ2-7; TRBD1 is a possible D gene (6 bases). Germline V CDR1 and CDR2: KGHSH, LQKENI. CDR3 length equals 14 residues. V lost 4 bases, J lost 6 bases, and 16 bases lay in between. This CDR3 is CASSRNRVLGEQYV. CDR3 nucleotides: TGTGCCAGCTCACGGAACAGGGTTTTGGGCGAGCAGTACGTC.

The rearrangement joins TRBV7-8 to TRBJ2-4; no definite D call. Trimming left V 1 base short and J 0 bases short, with 16 bases between. Germline assignment: CDR1 SGHVS and CDR2 FQNEAQ. The CDR3 covers 18 residues. CDR3 in amino acids: CASSLELFRGLAKNIQYF. CDR3 DNA: TGTGCCAGCAGCTTAGAGCTCTTTCGCGGTCTAGCCAAAAACATTCAGTACTTC. Full variable domain (remainder filled in from reference TRBV7-8 and TRBJ2-4): GAGVSQSPRYKVAKRGQDVALRCDPISGHVSLFWYQQALGQGPEFLTYFQNEAQLDKSGLPSDRFFAERPEGSVSTLKIQRTQQEDSAVYLCASSLELFRGLAKNIQYFGAGTRLSVL.

This clonotype was observed a single time. J is TRBJ1-2 and V is TRBV30; no clear D. This CDR3 has 13 residues. Trimming left V 5 bases short and J 7 bases short, with 17 bases between. CDR1 and CDR2 from the germline V gene are GTSNPN and SVGIG (reference sequence). The CDR3 bases are TGTGCCTGGCTGATGGAGGCAGGCTGTGGCTACACCTTC. Translated: CAWLMEAGCGYTF.

The chain couples TRBV30 to TRBJ1-2; D is unresolved. This CDR3 has 13 amino acids. CDR1 and CDR2 (germline): GTSNPN, SVGIG (reference sequence). Trimming removed 4 bases at V and 3 bases at J, with 12 bases between. The CDR3 reads CAWTPRQDYGYTF. In DNA form, the CDR3 reads TGTGCCTGGACCCCAAGGCAGGACTATGGCTACACCTTC.

On this clonotype itself: A junction boundary mismatches the germline segment, possibly from a read error. This chain connects TRBV18 to TRBJ1-6, with D maybe TRBD1 (6 bases). The CDR3 is 14 amino acids. CDR1 is KGHSH and CDR2 is LQKENI in the germline V gene. This CDR3 reads CATSLEGVNSPLHF. CDR3 coding DNA: TGTGCCACCTCATTGGAGGGGGTGAATTCACCCCTCCACTTT.

This clonotype was recorded only once. The J gene is TRBJ2-7, the V gene TRBV3-1; D is possibly TRBD1 (6 bases). CDR1 and CDR2 from the germline V gene are LGHDT and YNNKEL (reference sequence). V gave up 0 bases and J gave up 5 bases, with 17 bases separating them. The CDR3 has 16 amino acids. DNA for the CDR3: TGTGCCAGCAGCCAAGATCCCCCACAGGGTAGGCACGAGCAGTACTTC. Residues: CASSQDPPQGRHEQYF.

The chain links TRBV6-5 to TRBJ2-1, with D unclear. V shed 5 bases and J shed 6 bases, with 11 bases lying between them. The germline CDR1 and CDR2 sequences are MNHEY and SVGAGI. The CDR3 contains 13 residues. CDR3 loop: CASSPPITNEQFF. CDR3 DNA: TGTGCCAGCAGTCCCCCAATAACCAATGAGCAGTTCTTC.

The chain joins TRBV4-1 to TRBJ2-3, with D perhaps matching TRBD1 (5 bases). V gave up 3 bases and J gave up 2 bases, with 15 bases separating them. Per germline, CDR1 MGHRA and CDR2 YSYEKL. This CDR3 has 16 amino acids. The CDR3 region has the DNA TGCGCCAGCAGCCAGGTCGGGCCAGGGAACACAGATACGCAGTATTTT. Translation gives CASSQVGPGNTDTQYF.

The chain uses TRBV4-1 and TRBJ2-5; maybe TRBD2 (6 bases). CDR1 is MGHRA, CDR2 YSYEKL, per germline. The V end lost 1 base, the J end lost 4 bases, and 22 bases lay between the germline ends. This CDR3 is built from 18 residues. The CDR3 DNA follows: TGCGCCAGCAGCCAAGTCTTTGGGGGGACCTCGGTGGGAGAGACCCAGTACTTC. Translation gives CASSQVFGGTSVGETQYF.

The V gene is TRBV19, the J gene TRBJ2-1; D could derive from TRBD1 or TRBD2 (5 bases each). The CDR3 loop spans 18 amino acids. Germline V CDR1 and CDR2: LNHDA, SQIVND (reference sequence). Trimming took 5 bases from V and 3 from J, leaving 23 bases between them. CDR3 in DNA: TGTGCCAGTAGTTCCAAGGGTAGGGGAGCCGGGGACTACAATGAGCAGTTCTTC. Translation: CASSSKGRGAGDYNEQFF.